This T cell receptor (beta chain) was identified in a study of blood T cell repertoires in COVID-19. Study details: Material from acute and convalescent COVID-19 was sourced from the United States, Italy and Spain. T cells, B-cell-depleted T cells, or PBMCs provided the cDNA or gDNA that served as material.

Germline CDR1 LGHNA, CDR2 YSLEER. CDR3 length: 16 amino acids. V shed 3 bases and J 3 bases; nucleotides not matched to a gene: 8. How the authors handled the data: Researchers report that nucleated cell counts were estimated from reference gene primer amplification. Produced via immunoSEQ multiplex PCR; TCRdb's table is partial and in-frame only. V, J and clone size derive from that table, while D and trimming were established from the DNA sequence. The sample has around 97,000 clones; around 84% are singletons. The chain links TRBV4-3 to TRBJ2-1; TRBD2 matches at 7 bases. The sample was peripheral blood. The sequence was obtained from a human donor in a cohort sampled during active COVID-19. The CDR3 protein is CASSQQFSGGYNEQFF. The CDR3 DNA reads TGCGCCAGCAGCCAGCAATTCTCGGGGGGCTACAATGAGCAGTTCTTC.